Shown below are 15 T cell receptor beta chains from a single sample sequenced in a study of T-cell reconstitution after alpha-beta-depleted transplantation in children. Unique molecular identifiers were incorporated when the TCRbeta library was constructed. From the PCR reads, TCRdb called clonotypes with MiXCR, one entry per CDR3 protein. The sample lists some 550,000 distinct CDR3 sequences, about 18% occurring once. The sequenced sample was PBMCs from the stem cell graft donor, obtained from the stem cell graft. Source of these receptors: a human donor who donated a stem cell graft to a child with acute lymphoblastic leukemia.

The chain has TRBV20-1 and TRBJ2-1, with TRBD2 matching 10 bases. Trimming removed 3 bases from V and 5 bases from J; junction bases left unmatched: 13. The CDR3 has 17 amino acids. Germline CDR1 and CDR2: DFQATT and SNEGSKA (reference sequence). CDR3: CSASALAGTETDNEQFF. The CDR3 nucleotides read TGCAGTGCTAGCGCACTAGCGGGAACGGAAACGGACAATGAGCAGTTCTTC.

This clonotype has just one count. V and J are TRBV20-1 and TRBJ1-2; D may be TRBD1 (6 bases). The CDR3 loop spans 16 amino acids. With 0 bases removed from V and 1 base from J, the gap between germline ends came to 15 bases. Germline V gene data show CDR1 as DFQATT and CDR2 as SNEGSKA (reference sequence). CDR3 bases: TGCAGTGCTAGAGAAAGAGGGGGAAATATTAACTATGGCTACACCTTC. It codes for CSARERGGNINYGYTF.

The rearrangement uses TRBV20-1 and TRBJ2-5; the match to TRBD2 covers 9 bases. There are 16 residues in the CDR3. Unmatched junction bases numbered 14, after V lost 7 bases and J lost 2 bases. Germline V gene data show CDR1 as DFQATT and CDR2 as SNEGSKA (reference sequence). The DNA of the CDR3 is TGCAGTGTATGGGTAGCGGGAGTGGAGGAGCAAGAGACCCAGTACTTC. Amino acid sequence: CSVWVAGVEEQETQYF.

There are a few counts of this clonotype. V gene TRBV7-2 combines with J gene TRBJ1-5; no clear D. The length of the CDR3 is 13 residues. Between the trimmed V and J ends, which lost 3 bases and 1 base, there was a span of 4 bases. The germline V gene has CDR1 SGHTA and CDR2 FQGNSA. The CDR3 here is CASSFFSNQPQHF. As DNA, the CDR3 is TGTGCCAGCAGCTTTTTCAGCAATCAGCCCCAGCATTTT.

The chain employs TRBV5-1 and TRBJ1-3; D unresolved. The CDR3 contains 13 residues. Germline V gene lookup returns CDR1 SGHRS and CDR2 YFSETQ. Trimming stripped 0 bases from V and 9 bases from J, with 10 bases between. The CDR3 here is CASSLDIRGTIYF. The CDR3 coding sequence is TGCGCCAGCAGCTTGGATATACGAGGCACCATATATTTT.

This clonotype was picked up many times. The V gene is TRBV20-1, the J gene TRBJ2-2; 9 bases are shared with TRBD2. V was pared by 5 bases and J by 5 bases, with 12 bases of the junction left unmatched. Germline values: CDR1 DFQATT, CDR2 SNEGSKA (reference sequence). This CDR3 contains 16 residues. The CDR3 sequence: CSAPFGREGPTGELFF. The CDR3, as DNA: TGCAGTGCTCCTTTTGGGCGGGAGGGCCCTACCGGGGAGCTGTTTTTT.

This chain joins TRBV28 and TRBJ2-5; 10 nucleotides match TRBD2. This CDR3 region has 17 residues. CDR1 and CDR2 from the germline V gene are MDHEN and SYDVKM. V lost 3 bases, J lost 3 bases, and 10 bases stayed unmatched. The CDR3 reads CASSFLSASGREETQYF. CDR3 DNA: TGTGCCAGCAGTTTCCTCTCGGCAAGCGGGAGGGAAGAGACCCAGTACTTC.

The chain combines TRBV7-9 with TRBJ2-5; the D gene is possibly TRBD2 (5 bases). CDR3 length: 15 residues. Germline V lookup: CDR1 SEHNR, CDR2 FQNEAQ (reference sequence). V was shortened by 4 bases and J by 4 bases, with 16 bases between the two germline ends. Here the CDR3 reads CASSSSLSLGETQYF. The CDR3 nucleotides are TGTGCCAGCAGCTCTAGCCTTTCCCTTGGAGAGACCCAGTACTTC. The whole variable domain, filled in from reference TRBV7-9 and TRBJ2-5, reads DTGVSQNPRHKITKRGQNVTFRCDPISEHNRLYWYRQTLGQGPEFLTYFQNEAQLEKSRLLSDRFSAERPKGSFSTLEIQRTEQGDSAMYLCASSSSLSLGETQYFGPGTRLLVL.

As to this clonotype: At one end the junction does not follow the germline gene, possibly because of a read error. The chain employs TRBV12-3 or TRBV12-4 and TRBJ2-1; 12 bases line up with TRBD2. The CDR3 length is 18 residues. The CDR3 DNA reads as TGTGCCCGCAGTTCGTGGACTAGCGGGACCAGCTCCTACAATGAGCAGTTCTTC. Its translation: CARSSWTSGTSSYNEQFF.

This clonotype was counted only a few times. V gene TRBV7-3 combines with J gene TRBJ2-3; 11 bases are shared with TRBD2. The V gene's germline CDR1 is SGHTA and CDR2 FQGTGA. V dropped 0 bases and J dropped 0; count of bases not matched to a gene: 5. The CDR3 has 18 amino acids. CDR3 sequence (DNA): TGTGCCAGCAGCTTAACTTTCACTAGCGGGAGTAGCACAGATACGCAGTATTTT. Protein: CASSLTFTSGSSTDTQYF.

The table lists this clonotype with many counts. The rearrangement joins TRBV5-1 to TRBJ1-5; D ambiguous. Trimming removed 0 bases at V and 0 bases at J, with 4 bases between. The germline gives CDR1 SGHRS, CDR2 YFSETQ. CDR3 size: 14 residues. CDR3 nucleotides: TGCGCCAGCAGCTTGGTTCCTAGCAATCAGCCCCAGCATTTT. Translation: CASSLVPSNQPQHF.

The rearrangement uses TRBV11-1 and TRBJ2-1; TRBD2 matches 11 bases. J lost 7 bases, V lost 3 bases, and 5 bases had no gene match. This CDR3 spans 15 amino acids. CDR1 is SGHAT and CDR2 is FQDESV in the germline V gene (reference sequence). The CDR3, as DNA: TGTGCCAGCAGCTTCAGGCCTAGCGGGGGGAATGAGCAGTTCTTC. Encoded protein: CASSFRPSGGNEQFF.

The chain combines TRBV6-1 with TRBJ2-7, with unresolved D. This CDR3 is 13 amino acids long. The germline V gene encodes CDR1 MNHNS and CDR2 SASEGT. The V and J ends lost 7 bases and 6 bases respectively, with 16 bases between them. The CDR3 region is CASTKPLSGEQYF. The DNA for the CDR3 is TGTGCCAGCACCAAACCGCTCTCCGGCGAGCAGTACTTC.

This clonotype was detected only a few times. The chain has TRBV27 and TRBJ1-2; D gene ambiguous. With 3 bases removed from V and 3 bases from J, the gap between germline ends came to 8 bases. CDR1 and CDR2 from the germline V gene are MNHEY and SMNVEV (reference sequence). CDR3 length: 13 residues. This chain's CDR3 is CASSFGQYYGYTF. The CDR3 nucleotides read TGTGCCAGCAGTTTCGGTCAGTACTATGGCTACACCTTC.

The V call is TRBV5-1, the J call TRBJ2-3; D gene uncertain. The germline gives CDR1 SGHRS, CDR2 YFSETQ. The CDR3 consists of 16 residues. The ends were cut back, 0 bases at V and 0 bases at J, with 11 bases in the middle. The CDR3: CASSLAHLTSTDTQYF. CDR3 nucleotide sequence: TGCGCCAGCAGCTTGGCGCACCTGACTAGCACAGATACGCAGTATTTT.